The present T cell receptor beta chain was sequenced within a study of PD-L1 blockade in urothelial cancer. Time point denoted: pretreatment peripheral blood. Only in-frame clones appear in the TCRdb table, and some are missing; sequencing was by immunoSEQ multiplex PCR. The sample yields 50,000 to 70,000 clones, 80% to 90% seen once. Per germline, CDR1 SGHKS and CDR2 YYEKEE (reference sequence). Deletions cut 4 bases from V and 6 bases from J, with 13 bases between. The CDR3 is 13 residues long. V usage is TRBV5-5 and J usage is TRBJ1-1; D gene ambiguous. Material: PBMCs, obtained around atezolizumab (anti-PD-L1) treatment. The sequence derives from an older man with urothelial cancer. CDR3 residues: CASSMSEGAEAFF. CDR3 in DNA: TGTGCCAGCAGCATGTCAGAGGGAGCTGAAGCTTTCTTT.